This entry lists 17 T cell receptor beta chains sequenced from one sample in a study of regulatory T cells. Primers: 52 TRBV forward and 13 TRBJ reverse. Profiling relied on immunoSEQ multiplex PCR, and the TCRdb table lists in-frame clones only, not all of them. The table records more than 15,000 clones, about 92% of them present only once. Sequencing input: CD8+ T cells sorted from blood. The receptors come from a person between 18 and 30 years old with CD3G deficiency.

This chain uses TRBV5-1 with TRBJ1-1; a weak D match, TRBD1 (5 bases). CDR1 is SGHRS, CDR2 YFSETQ, per germline. The V end was cut by 2 bases, the J end by 7 bases, with 9 bases between. This CDR3 comprises 12 residues. The CDR3 sequence: CASSFGGGEAFF. As DNA, the CDR3 is TGCGCCAGCAGCTTCGGTGGGGGTGAAGCTTTCTTT. Full variable domain (outside the CDR3, taken from reference TRBV5-1 and TRBJ1-1): KAGVTQTPRYLIKTRGQQVTLSCSPISGHRSVSWYQQTPGQGLQFLFEYFSETQRNKGNFPGRFSGRQFSNSRSEMNVSTLELGDSALYLCASSFGGGEAFFGQGTRLTVV.

The chain couples TRBV7-9 to TRBJ2-5, with 8 bases matching TRBD2. V was clipped by 8 bases and J by 2 bases; unmatched bases: 4. Germline assignment: CDR1 SEHNR and CDR2 FQNEAQ (reference sequence). This CDR3 is built from 13 residues. The CDR3 DNA reads as TGTGCCAGCGACCGGGGGGGGCAAGAGACCCAGTACTTC. Protein sequence: CASDRGGQETQYF.

The chain employs TRBV19 and TRBJ2-7, with 7 bases that match TRBD1. This CDR3 is built from 16 residues. V gave up 10 bases and J gave up 2 bases; unmatched junction bases: 17. Germline V gene sequence: CDR1 LNHDA, CDR2 SQIVND (reference sequence). The CDR3 DNA reads TGTGCCACCGGGCGGCGGAATGACAGGGACCCCTACGAGCAGTACTTC. The encoded protein is CATGRRNDRDPYEQYF.

The V call is TRBV2, the J call TRBJ2-7; TRBD1 matches 12 bases. Germline CDR1 SNHLY, CDR2 FYNNEI. The CDR3 covers 15 residues. J lost 2 bases, V lost 6 bases, and 5 bases had no gene match. CDR3 nucleotide sequence: TGTGCCAGCAGATCCGGGACAGGGGGCCCCTACGAGCAGTACTTC. Protein sequence: CASRSGTGGPYEQYF.

The chain employs TRBV5-1 and TRBJ2-3; 11 nucleotides agree with TRBD2. V lost 4 bases to trimming and J lost 3 bases; unmatched junction nucleotides: 10. The germline V gene encodes CDR1 SGHRS and CDR2 YFSETQ. There are 17 residues in the CDR3. CDR3 loop: CASSRLAGLVSTDTQYF. DNA of the CDR3: TGCGCCAGCAGCCGACTAGCGGGGTTGGTGTCGACAGATACGCAGTATTTT.

This chain links TRBV11-2 with TRBJ2-6; D could derive from TRBD1 or TRBD2 (5 bases each). In germline, CDR1 is SGHAT, CDR2 FQNNGV. The CDR3 spans 17 residues. Trimming cost V 1 base and J 0 bases, with 10 bases left between them. The CDR3 DNA is TGTGCCAGCAGCTTAGTCCAGGGACGCTCTGGGGCCAACGTCCTGACTTTC. It encodes CASSLVQGRSGANVLTF. The full variable domain, its missing parts supplied by reference TRBV11-2 and TRBJ2-6, is EAGVAQSPRYKIIEKRQSVAFWCNPISGHATLYWYQQILGQGPKLLIQFQNNGVVDDSQLPKDRFSAERLKGVDSTLKIQPAKLEDSAVYLCASSLVQGRSGANVLTFGAGSRLTVL.

The J gene is TRBJ1-5, the V gene TRBV7-9; a possible D gene is TRBD1 (6 bases). The CDR3 covers 18 residues. Trimming removed 5 bases at V and 2 bases at J, with 22 bases between. Germline lookup yields CDR1 SEHNR and CDR2 FQNEAQ (reference sequence). CDR3: CASSHTYGQSRGNQPQHF. The CDR3 nucleotides are TGTGCCAGCAGCCATACATACGGACAGTCCCGGGGCAATCAGCCCCAGCATTTT.

The chain recombines TRBV12-5 with TRBJ1-5; the match to TRBD1 covers 12 bases. Germline V gives CDR1 LGHNT, CDR2 FRNRAP. The CDR3 is made up of 15 amino acids. V trimming: 6 bases; J trimming: 5 bases; junction bases outside the gene matches: 5. For the CDR3, the DNA is TGTGCTAGTGGGGTTGGGGACAGGGGGCATCAGCCCCAGCATTTT. This codes for CASGVGDRGHQPQHF.

This clone was picked up one time. The J gene is TRBJ2-7, the V gene TRBV10-3; D is ambiguous. CDR3 length: 13 amino acids. Germline assignment: CDR1 ENHRY and CDR2 SYGVKD. V was trimmed by 2 bases and J by 4 bases, leaving 9 bases between them. The CDR3 nucleotides are TGTGCCATCAGTGAGACAGCCTCTTACGAGCAGTACTTC. This sequence encodes CAISETASYEQYF.

This clone showed up just once. The J gene is TRBJ2-7, the V gene TRBV5-8; 7 bases map to TRBD2. Looked up from germline, CDR1 is SGHTS and CDR2 is YDEGEE. V trimming: 4 bases; J trimming: 7 bases; junction bases outside the gene matches: 20. The CDR3 length is 17 residues. The CDR3 loop is CASSPRVASGPSLEQYF. In DNA, the CDR3 is TGTGCCAGCAGCCCGAGAGTCGCTAGCGGCCCCTCCTTGGAGCAGTACTTC.

The rearrangement links TRBV5-4 to TRBJ2-7; D is ambiguous. Trimming shortened V by 0 bases and J by 5 bases, and 12 bases separated the two germline ends. The germline CDR1 and CDR2 sequences are SGHNT and YYREEE (reference sequence). CDR3 length: 14 amino acids. The CDR3 here is CASSLAGWPDEQYF. CDR3 bases: TGTGCCAGCAGCTTGGCCGGGTGGCCGGACGAGCAGTACTTC.

The chain carries TRBV6-4 and TRBJ1-1, with D unresolved. V dropped 9 bases and J dropped 8 bases, with 7 bases sitting between them. The CDR3 consists of 9 residues. Germline lookup yields CDR1 MRHNA and CDR2 SNTAGT. This CDR3 is CARESEAFF. CDR3 bases: TGTGCCAGAGAATCCGAAGCTTTCTTT.

Here the CDR3 DNA reads TGTGCCAGCAGCCCTATAGCGGGAGTCACAGATACGCAGTATTTT. Translating gives CASSPIAGVTDTQYF. The chain joins TRBV7-9 to TRBJ2-3, with 9 bases matching TRBD2. The CDR3 is 15 residues long. The ends lost 5 bases at V and 2 bases at J; junction bases unmatched: 5. CDR1 is SEHNR and CDR2 is FQNEAQ in the germline V gene (reference sequence).

This clone occurred once. The genes are TRBV9 and TRBJ1-2; D ambiguous. Trimming stripped 0 bases from V and 1 base from J, with 10 bases between. This CDR3 spans 15 amino acids. Germline-derived CDR1 and CDR2 are SGDLS and YYNGEE. Written as DNA, the CDR3 is TGTGCCAGCAGCGTAGGGGCAGAGGGTAACTATGGCTACACCTTC. This sequence encodes CASSVGAEGNYGYTF.

V usage is TRBV7-9 and J usage is TRBJ2-5; D is possibly TRBD1 (6 bases). Trimming pared 8 bases from V and 4 bases from J, leaving 11 bases between. CDR3 length equals 12 residues. Germline assignment: CDR1 SEHNR and CDR2 FQNEAQ (reference sequence). CDR3 residues: CASGGSSETQYF. CDR3 in DNA: TGTGCCAGCGGGGGCAGTTCAGAGACCCAGTACTTC.

The chain employs TRBV18 and TRBJ2-7, with a possible D match to TRBD1 (6 bases). The CDR3 is 16 amino acids. Germline CDR1 reads KGHSH; CDR2 reads LQKENI. The V end was cut by 2 bases, the J end by 0 bases, with 14 bases between. CDR3 loop: CASSPGGTAPSYEQYF. CDR3 DNA: TGTGCCAGCTCACCAGGGGGCACCGCTCCCTCCTACGAGCAGTACTTC. Using reference TRBV18 and TRBJ2-7 for the parts outside the CDR3, the full variable domain is NAGVMQNPRHLVRRRGQEARLRCSPMKGHSHVYWYRQLPEEGLKFMVYLQKENIIDESGMPKERFSAEFPKEGPSILRIQQVVRGDSAAYFCASSPGGTAPSYEQYFGPGTRLTVT.

J is TRBJ2-3 and V is TRBV4-3; D might be TRBD2 (6 bases). The germline gives CDR1 LGHNA, CDR2 YSLEER. This CDR3 is built from 16 residues. The ends were cut back, 1 base at V and 2 bases at J, with 13 bases in the middle. As DNA, the CDR3 is TGCGCCAGCAGCCAAGCTCCGGGACTTCCCACAGATACGCAGTATTTT. This codes for CASSQAPGLPTDTQYF.